This note documents a single T cell receptor beta chain sequence. Its matching antigen is unknown. CDR1 is SQVTM and CDR2 is ANQGSEA in the germline V gene. This CDR3 has 12 residues. Every subset of CD8+ T cells was sorted in triplicate at 300,000 cells each. 5' RACE with UMI labels generated the TRB cDNA libraries. With the 5' RACE reads reprocessed, TCRdb shows one record per CDR3 protein and no DNA. Its table records 150,000 or so distinct CDR3 sequences. This record belongs to a study of CXCR3-negative and CXCR3-positive naive CD8 T cells. Study outcomes and limitations: More hydrophobic TRB CDR3s occurred in CXCR3-positive than in CXCR3-negative naive cells.

The sequence was obtained from a human donor in good health. Some clones in this sample may be carry-over from other donors' samples. The sample taken for sequencing was naive CXCR3+ CD8+ T cells from blood. Subset of the sample: CD45RO-CCR7+CD27+CD95- naive CD8+ T cells expressing CXCR3 (TNR3+). The chain combines TRBV29-1 with TRBJ2-7; without DNA, the TCRdb call of TRBD2 cannot be checked. The CDR3: CSVGLAGDEQYF.